A selection of T cell receptor beta chains follows, all from one sample in a study of T-cell memory formation after mild COVID-19. TCRdb independently ran MiXCR on the 5' RACE reads; one entry per CDR3 protein. The sample holds about 400,000 distinct CDR3 sequences, less than 25% seen once. The sequencing input was PBMCs or a T cell subset sorted from them (not recorded which). These receptors came from an adult woman who had mild COVID-19 (a few samples of this study predate the infection). Cell type and time point are not known. Each CDR3 is given with its conserved first and last residue. Fields, in order: J gene, V gene, clone size, CDR3 length, D gene, CDR3 protein, CDR3 DNA. The D gene is left open where the match is weak. Only some rows state a clone size, as once, few, many or a class for expanded clones.

TRBJ1-2 TRBV10-3 - 16 - CAISESTSRADYGYTF TGTGCCATCAGTGAGTCGACGTCCAGGGCGGACTATGGCTACACCTTC
TRBJ2-2 TRBV6-2/TRBV6-3 few 13 - CASCGGNTGELFF TGTGCCAGCTGTGGTGGTAACACCGGGGAGCTGTTTTTT
TRBJ2-1 TRBV2 - 14 TRBD1 CASRGQIEYNEQFF TGTGCCAGCAGGGGACAGATAGAGTACAATGAGCAGTTCTTC
TRBJ2-1 TRBV27 few 19 TRBD1 CASSLLSGGPADTYNEQFF TGTGCCAGCAGTTTATTGTCAGGGGGTCCGGCCGATACTTACAATGAGCAGTTCTTC
TRBJ2-3 TRBV19 - 16 TRBD2 CASSIGGGTLTDTQYF TGTGCCAGTAGTATAGGGGGAGGGACCCTCACAGATACGCAGTATTTT
TRBJ2-5 TRBV10-3 - 13 - CAISETKSETQYF TGTGCCATCAGTGAGACAAAGTCGGAGACCCAGTACTTC
TRBJ2-2 TRBV12-3/TRBV12-4 - 13 - CASSLHRTGELFF TGTGCCAGCAGTTTGCACCGGACCGGGGAGCTGTTTTTT
TRBJ1-2 TRBV11-2 few 15 TRBD1 CASSSRTGGNYGYTF TGTGCCAGCAGCTCGCGGACAGGGGGAAACTATGGCTACACCTTC
TRBJ1-1 TRBV6-5 - 13 - CASSYTRNTEAFF TGTGCCAGCAGTTATACACGTAACACTGAAGCTTTCTTT
TRBJ2-2 TRBV6-7 - 14 TRBD2 CASTTSGGTGELFF TGTGCCAGCACAACTAGCGGGGGGACCGGGGAGCTGTTTTTT
TRBJ2-7 TRBV7-3 - 13 TRBD1 CASSAYRGYEQYF TGTGCCAGCAGCGCCTACAGGGGATACGAGCAGTACTTC
TRBJ2-1 TRBV7-6 - 13 - CASQSGLYNEQFF TGTGCCAGCCAGTCTGGGCTGTACAATGAGCAGTTCTTC
TRBJ2-3 TRBV18 - 14 - CASSPLGGTDTQYF TGTGCCAGCTCACCACTAGGCGGGACAGATACGCAGTATTTT
TRBJ1-1 TRBV12-3/TRBV12-4 - 14 - CASSYTDRNTEAFF TGTGCCAGCAGTTACACGGACCGGAACACTGAAGCTTTCTTT
TRBJ2-7 TRBV7-2 many 14 TRBD2 CASSSNREDYEQYF TGTGCCAGCAGCTCAAACCGGGAGGACTACGAGCAGTACTTC
TRBJ2-1 TRBV12-3/TRBV12-4 - 12 - CASSSLAIGQFF TGTGCCAGCAGTTCTCTAGCTATAGGGCAGTTCTTC
TRBJ2-7 TRBV6-5 few 13 TRBD1 CASRSTGAHEQYF TGTGCCAGTCGTTCGACAGGGGCCCACGAGCAGTACTTC
TRBJ2-1 TRBV20-1 - 15 TRBD2 CSVAGTSGIGNEQFF TGCAGTGTCGCGGGCACTAGCGGGATTGGCAATGAGCAGTTCTTC
TRBJ2-5 TRBV15 few 16 - CATSDRGSRPLETQYF TGTGCCACCAGCGATAGGGGATCGAGGCCCTTAGAGACCCAGTACTTC
TRBJ2-7 TRBV9 few 15 TRBD2 CASSVQAGGVSEQYF TGTGCCAGCAGCGTCCAAGCGGGAGGCGTTTCCGAGCAGTACTTC
TRBJ2-3 TRBV5-1 few 14 - CASSPSLGEDTQYF TGCGCCAGCAGCCCCTCCTTGGGAGAGGATACGCAGTATTTT
TRBJ1-1 TRBV7-2 - 16 - CASSLRWGGPGTEAFF TGTGCCAGCAGCCTCCGATGGGGGGGACCAGGCACTGAAGCTTTCTTT
TRBJ1-6 TRBV7-9 few 15 - CASSLDVRVRSPLHF TGTGCCAGCAGCTTAGACGTCCGGGTGCGATCACCCCTCCACTTT
TRBJ1-4 TRBV7-9 - 14 - CASSSVGAHGKLFF TGTGCCAGCAGCTCGGTCGGTGCCCACGGAAAACTGTTTTTT
TRBJ2-1 TRBV5-1 few 17 TRBD2 CASSLGLRESSYNEQFF TGCGCCAGCAGCTTGGGTCTGCGGGAGTCCTCCTACAATGAGCAGTTCTTC
TRBJ1-1 TRBV13 - 14 - CASRRMQGNTEAFF TGTGCCAGCAGGCGTATGCAGGGGAACACTGAAGCTTTCTTT
TRBJ1-2 TRBV7-9 - 15 TRBD1 CASSTTDRDHYGYTF TGTGCCAGCAGCACGACCGACAGGGACCACTATGGCTACACCTTC
TRBJ2-5 TRBV5-1 few 15 TRBD1 CASSIGQGTWETQYF TGCGCCAGCAGCATTGGACAGGGAACGTGGGAGACCCAGTACTTC
TRBJ1-1 TRBV10-3 few 14 - CAISEAELNTEAFF TGTGCCATCAGTGAGGCAGAGCTGAACACTGAAGCTTTCTTT
TRBJ2-1 TRBV29-1 few 16 TRBD1 CSVGAGGLGVANEQFF TGCAGCGTTGGTGCAGGGGGCCTGGGCGTCGCCAATGAGCAGTTCTTC
TRBJ2-2 TRBV5-5 many 13 - CASSPSNTGELFF TGTGCCAGCAGTCCCTCGAACACCGGGGAGCTGTTTTTT
TRBJ2-3 TRBV29-1 few 13 TRBD2 CSVEASGTDTQYF TGCAGCGTTGAGGCTAGCGGGACAGATACGCAGTATTTT
TRBJ2-1 TRBV4-1 few 20 TRBD2 CASSQEWASGLTPSYNEQFF TGCGCCAGCAGCCAAGAATGGGCTAGCGGGCTAACTCCCTCCTACAATGAGCAGTTCTTC
TRBJ2-7 TRBV6-5 few 13 - CASTRQDSYEQYF TGTGCCAGCACCAGACAGGACTCCTACGAGCAGTACTTC
TRBJ2-7 TRBV15 - 16 - CATSRVGGASSYEQYF TGTGCCACCAGCAGAGTAGGAGGAGCCAGCTCCTACGAGCAGTACTTC
TRBJ2-7 TRBV29-1 - 13 - CSVEADSSYEQYF TGCAGCGTTGAAGCGGACAGTAGCTACGAGCAGTACTTC
TRBJ2-5 TRBV5-1 - 15 TRBD2 CASKSSGGPIKTQYF TGCGCCAGCAAGTCGTCGGGGGGGCCGATAAAGACCCAGTACTTC
TRBJ2-7 TRBV12-3/TRBV12-4 - 14 - CASSPISGLGEQYF TGTGCCAGCAGTCCGATTTCGGGGCTCGGCGAGCAGTACTTC
TRBJ1-2 TRBV5-6 few 13 - CASSPGPLDAYTF TGTGCCAGCAGCCCCGGACCCTTAGATGCCTACACCTTC
TRBJ2-5 TRBV20-1 many 15 TRBD2 CSARRLAGGSGTQYF TGCAGTGCCAGGAGACTAGCGGGAGGGTCAGGGACCCAGTACTTC
TRBJ2-5 TRBV11-1 - 15 TRBD1 CASSPYSTGLETQYF TGTGCCAGCAGCCCATACTCGACAGGGTTGGAGACCCAGTACTTC
TRBJ2-3 TRBV5-6 once 20 TRBD2 CASTHLTGTSGRTRTDTQYF TGTGCCAGCACTCATTTGACCGGGACTAGCGGCCGTACGCGCACAGATACGCAGTATTTT